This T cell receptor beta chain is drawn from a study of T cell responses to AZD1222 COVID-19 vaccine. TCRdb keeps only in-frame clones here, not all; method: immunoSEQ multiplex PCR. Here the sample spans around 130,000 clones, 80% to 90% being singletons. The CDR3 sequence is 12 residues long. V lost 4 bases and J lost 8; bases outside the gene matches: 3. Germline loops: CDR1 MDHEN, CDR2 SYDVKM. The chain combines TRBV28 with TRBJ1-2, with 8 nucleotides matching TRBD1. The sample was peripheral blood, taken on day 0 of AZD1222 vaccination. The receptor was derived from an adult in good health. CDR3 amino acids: CASSSQGAGYTF. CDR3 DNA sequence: TGTGCCAGCAGTTCTCAGGGGGCCGGCTACACCTTC.